Detailed here is one TCR beta chain. Its antigen remains unidentified. The data belong to a study of CXCR3-negative and CXCR3-positive naive CD8 T cells (dated by TCRdb to between 2018 and 2020). Regarding the complete study: In total, approximately 130 million TRB reads were obtained, or roughly 1.5 +/- 0.3 million reads per library. Diversity and physicochemical repertoire analyses covered under twelve donors pooled from two independent experiments. TRBV-TRBJ cluster analysis included naive subsets from roughly 5 donors and memory cells from 3 donors. Beyond this particular receptor, the publication reports: TRBV-TRBJ usage was similar between naive CXCR3-negative and CXCR3-positive cells from the same donor, while memory cells showed distinct patterns. Because surface CD5, which is linked to self-reactivity in mice, was comparable between the naive subsets, TCR interaction strength was also inferred from the physicochemical properties of TRB CDR3s. Because CXCR3 expression was partially decreased after cryopreservation, freshly isolated PBMCs were used for most assays. Comparably high repertoire diversity was found in both naive subsets, whereas much lower repertoire diversity was found in memory CD8+ T cells.

The CDR3, cysteine through phenylalanine, is 16 amino acids long. No DNA sequence was recorded. CDR1 and CDR2, looked up from the germline V gene, are SGHTA and FQGNSA. Each CD8+ T cell subset was flow-sorted in triplicate, and some 300,000 cells per subset were placed directly into RLT lysis buffer. Peripheral blood mononuclear cells were isolated from buffy coats by standard density gradient centrifugation. An RNeasy Mini Kit was used to extract total RNA from the sorted cells. TCRdb lists the instrument as NextSeq 550. The Human TCR Profiling Kit (MiLaboratory) was used to prepare UMI-labeled 5' RACE TRB cDNA libraries. The full amount of extracted RNA was used for cDNA synthesis, and the full amount of resulting cDNA was used for PCR amplification. The libraries were made side by side, with each library going through the same number of PCR cycles. In the original analysis: MIGEC and MiXCR extracted about 50,000 +/- 10,000 unique UMI-labeled TRB cDNA molecules per library, requiring at least two reads per UMI. On average, around 40,000 +/- 10,000 functional in-frame TRB CDR3 nucleotide clonotypes lacking stop codons were found per library. After downsampling to 5000 UMI-labeled TRB molecules per sample, diversity metrics such as normalized Shannon-Wiener and Chao1 were calculated in VDJtools. For the central five CDR3 residues, VDJtools calculated physicochemical properties weighted by clonotype size, namely interaction energy, strength, volume and Kidera factor 4. Reads reprocessed by TCRdb are summarized as one entry per CDR3 protein sequence, and DNA is absent. None of the V and J calls come from the authors' own analysis; TCRdb made them. The sample's table lists a count of roughly 48,000 distinct CDR3 sequences. Clones ranked in the top ten supply 15% of the sample.

The chain is assembled from TRBV7-2 and TRBJ2-1; TCRdb selects TRBD2, and the lack of DNA leaves this call unchecked. This TCR was recovered from a human donor in good health. Some clones in this sample may be carry-over from other donors' samples. The sample was memory CD8+ T cells from blood. This sample's cell subset or site label indicates: conventional CD8+ memory T cells (TMEM), sorted as controls. The CDR3 reads as follows: CASSPGLAGVYNEQFF.